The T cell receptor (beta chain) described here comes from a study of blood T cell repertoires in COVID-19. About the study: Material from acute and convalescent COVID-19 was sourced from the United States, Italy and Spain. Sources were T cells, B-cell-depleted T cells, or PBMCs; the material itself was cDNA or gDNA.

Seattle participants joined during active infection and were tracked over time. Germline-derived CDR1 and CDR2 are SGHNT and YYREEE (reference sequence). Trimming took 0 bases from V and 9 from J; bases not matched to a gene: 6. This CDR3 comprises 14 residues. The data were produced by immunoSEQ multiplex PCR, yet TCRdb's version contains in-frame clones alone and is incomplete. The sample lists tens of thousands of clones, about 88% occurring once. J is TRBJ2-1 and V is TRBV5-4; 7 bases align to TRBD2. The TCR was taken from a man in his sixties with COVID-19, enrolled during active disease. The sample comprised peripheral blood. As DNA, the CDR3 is TGTGCCAGCAGCTTGGATTTGGGAGGGCCTGAGCAGTTCTTC. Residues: CASSLDLGGPEQFF.